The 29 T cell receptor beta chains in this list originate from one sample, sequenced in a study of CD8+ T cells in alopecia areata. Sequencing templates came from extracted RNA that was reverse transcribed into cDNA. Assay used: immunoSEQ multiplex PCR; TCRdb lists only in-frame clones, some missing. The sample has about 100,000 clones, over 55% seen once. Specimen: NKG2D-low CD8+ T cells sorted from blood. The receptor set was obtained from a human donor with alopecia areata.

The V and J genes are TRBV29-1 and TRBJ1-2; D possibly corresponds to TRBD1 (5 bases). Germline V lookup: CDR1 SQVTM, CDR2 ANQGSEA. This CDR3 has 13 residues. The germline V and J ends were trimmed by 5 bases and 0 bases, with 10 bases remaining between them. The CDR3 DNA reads TGCAGCGTTCCAGGGCAAGCTAACTATGGCTACACCTTC. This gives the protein CSVPGQANYGYTF.

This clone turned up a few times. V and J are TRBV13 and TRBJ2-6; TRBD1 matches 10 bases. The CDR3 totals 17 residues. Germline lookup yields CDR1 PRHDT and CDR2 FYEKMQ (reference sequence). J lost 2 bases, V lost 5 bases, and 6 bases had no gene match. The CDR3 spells CASSRRGQGTGANVLTF. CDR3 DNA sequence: TGTGCCAGCAGCCGCCGGGGACAGGGGACTGGGGCCAACGTCCTGACTTTC.

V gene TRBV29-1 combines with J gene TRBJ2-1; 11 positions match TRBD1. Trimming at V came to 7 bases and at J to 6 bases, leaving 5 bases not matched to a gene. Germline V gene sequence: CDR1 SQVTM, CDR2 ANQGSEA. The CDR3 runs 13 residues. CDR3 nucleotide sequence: TGCAGCGCTGGGACAGGGGGATTCAATGAGCAGTTCTTC. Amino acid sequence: CSAGTGGFNEQFF.

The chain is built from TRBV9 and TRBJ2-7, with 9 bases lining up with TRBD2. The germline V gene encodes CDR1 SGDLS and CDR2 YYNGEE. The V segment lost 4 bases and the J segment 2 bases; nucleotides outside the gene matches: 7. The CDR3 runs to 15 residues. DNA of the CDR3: TGTGCCAGCAGCCCCGGGACTAGCAGTGCCTACGAGCAGTACTTC. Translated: CASSPGTSSAYEQYF. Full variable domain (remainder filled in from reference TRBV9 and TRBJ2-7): DSGVTQTPKHLITATGQRVTLRCSPRSGDLSVYWYQQSLDQGLQFLIQYYNGEERAKGNILERFSAQQFPDLHSELNLSSLELGDSALYFCASSPGTSSAYEQYFGPGTRLTVT.

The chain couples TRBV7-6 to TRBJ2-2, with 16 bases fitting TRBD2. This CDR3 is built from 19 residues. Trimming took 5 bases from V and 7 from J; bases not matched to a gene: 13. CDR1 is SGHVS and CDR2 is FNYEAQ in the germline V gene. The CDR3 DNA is TGTGCCAGCAGCCTGAAGGGACTAGCGGGAGGGCTCTCCGGCGGGGAGCTGTTTTTT. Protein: CASSLKGLAGGLSGGELFF.

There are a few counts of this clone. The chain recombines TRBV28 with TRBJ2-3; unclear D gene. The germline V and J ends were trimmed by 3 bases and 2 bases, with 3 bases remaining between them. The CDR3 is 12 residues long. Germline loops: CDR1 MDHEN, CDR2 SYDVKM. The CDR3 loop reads CASSFPTDTQYF. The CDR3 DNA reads TGTGCCAGCAGTTTCCCCACAGATACGCAGTATTTT.

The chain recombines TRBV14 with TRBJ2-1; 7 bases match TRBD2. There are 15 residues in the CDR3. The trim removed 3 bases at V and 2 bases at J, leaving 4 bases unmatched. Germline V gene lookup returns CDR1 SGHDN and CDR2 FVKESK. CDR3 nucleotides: TGTGCCAGCAGCCAGGCTGGGAGGGCCTACAATGAGCAGTTCTTC. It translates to CASSQAGRAYNEQFF.

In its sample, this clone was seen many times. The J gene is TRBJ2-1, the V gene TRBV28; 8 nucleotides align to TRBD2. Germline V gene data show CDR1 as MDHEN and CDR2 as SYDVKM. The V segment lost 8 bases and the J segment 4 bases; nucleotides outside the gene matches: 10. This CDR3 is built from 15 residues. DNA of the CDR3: TGTGCCAGCTCCTATTTCCAGCGGGAGTACAATGAGCAGTTCTTC. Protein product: CASSYFQREYNEQFF. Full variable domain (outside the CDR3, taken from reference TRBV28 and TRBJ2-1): DVKVTQSSRYLVKRTGEKVFLECVQDMDHENMFWYRQDPGLGLRLIYFSYDVKMKEKGDIPEGYSVSREKKERFSLILESASTNQTSMYLCASSYFQREYNEQFFGPGTRLTVL.

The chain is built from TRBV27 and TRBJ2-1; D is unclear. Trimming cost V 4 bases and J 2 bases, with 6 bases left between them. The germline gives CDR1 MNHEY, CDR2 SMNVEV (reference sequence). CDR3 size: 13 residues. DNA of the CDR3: TGTGCCAGCAGTTATGGGACCTACAATGAGCAGTTCTTC. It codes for CASSYGTYNEQFF.

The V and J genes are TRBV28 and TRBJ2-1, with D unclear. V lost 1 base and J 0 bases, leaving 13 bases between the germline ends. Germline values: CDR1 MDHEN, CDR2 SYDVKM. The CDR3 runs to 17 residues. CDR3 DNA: TGTGCCAGCAGTTTATCCCGGACCGAAGCCTCCTACAATGAGCAGTTCTTC. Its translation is CASSLSRTEASYNEQFF.

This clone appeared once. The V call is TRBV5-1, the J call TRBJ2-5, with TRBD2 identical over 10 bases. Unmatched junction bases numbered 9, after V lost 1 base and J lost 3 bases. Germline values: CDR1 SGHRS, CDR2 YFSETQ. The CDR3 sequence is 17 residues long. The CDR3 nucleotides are TGCGCCAGCAGCTTGAGCGGGAGGGCCGGTTTGGAAGAGACCCAGTACTTC. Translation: CASSLSGRAGLEETQYF. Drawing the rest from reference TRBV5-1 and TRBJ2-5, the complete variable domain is KAGVTQTPRYLIKTRGQQVTLSCSPISGHRSVSWYQQTPGQGLQFLFEYFSETQRNKGNFPGRFSGRQFSNSRSEMNVSTLELGDSALYLCASSLSGRAGLEETQYFGPGTRLLVL.

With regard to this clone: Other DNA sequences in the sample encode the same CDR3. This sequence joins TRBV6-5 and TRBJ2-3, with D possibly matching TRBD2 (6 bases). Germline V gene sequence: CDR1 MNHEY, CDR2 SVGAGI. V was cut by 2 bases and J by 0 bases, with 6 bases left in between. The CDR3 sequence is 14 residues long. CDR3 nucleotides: TGTGCCAGCAGTTACGCGGGGAGCACAGATACGCAGTATTTT. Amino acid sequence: CASSYAGSTDTQYF.

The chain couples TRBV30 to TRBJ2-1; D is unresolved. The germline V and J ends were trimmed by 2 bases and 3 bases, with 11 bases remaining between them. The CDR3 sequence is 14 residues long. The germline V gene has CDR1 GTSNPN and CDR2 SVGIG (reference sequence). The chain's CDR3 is CAWSTLAYYNEQFF. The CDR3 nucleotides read TGTGCCTGGAGTACTTTGGCCTACTACAATGAGCAGTTCTTC.

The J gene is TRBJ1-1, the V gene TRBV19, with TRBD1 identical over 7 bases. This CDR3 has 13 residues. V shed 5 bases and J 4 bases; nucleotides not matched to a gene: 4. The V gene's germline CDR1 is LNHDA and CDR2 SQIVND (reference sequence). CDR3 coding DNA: TGTGCCAGTAGTCTCCAGGGGGGCACTGAAGCTTTCTTT. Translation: CASSLQGGTEAFF. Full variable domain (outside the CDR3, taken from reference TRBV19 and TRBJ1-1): DGGITQSPKYLFRKEGQNVTLSCEQNLNHDAMYWYRQDPGQGLRLIYYSQIVNDFQKGDIAEGYSVSREKKESFPLTVTSAQKNPTAFYLCASSLQGGTEAFFGQGTRLTVV.

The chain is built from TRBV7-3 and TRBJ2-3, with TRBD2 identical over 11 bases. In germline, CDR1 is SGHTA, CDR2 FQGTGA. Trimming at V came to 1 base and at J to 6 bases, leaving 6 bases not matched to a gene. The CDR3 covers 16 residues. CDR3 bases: TGTGCCAGCAGCTTAATAGCGGGAGGGCCCCCCGATACGCAGTATTTT. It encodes CASSLIAGGPPDTQYF.

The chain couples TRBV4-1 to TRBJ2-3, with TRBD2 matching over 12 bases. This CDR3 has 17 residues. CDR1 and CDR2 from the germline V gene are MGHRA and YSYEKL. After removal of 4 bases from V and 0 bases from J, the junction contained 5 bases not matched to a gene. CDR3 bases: TGCGCCAGCAGCCCGTCGACTAGCGGGAGAAGCACAGATACGCAGTATTTT. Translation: CASSPSTSGRSTDTQYF.

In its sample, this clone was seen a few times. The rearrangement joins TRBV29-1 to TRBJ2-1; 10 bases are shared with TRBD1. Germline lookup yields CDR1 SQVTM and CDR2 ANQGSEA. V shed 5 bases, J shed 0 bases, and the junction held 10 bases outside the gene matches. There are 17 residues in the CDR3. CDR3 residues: CSVQGTGEAASYNEQFF. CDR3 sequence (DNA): TGCAGCGTTCAGGGGACAGGGGAAGCGGCCTCCTACAATGAGCAGTTCTTC.

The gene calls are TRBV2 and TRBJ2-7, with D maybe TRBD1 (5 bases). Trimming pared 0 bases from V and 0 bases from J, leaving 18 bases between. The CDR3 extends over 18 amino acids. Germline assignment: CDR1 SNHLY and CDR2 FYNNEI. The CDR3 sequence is CASSEAGEQVPSSYEQYF. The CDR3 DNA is TGTGCCAGCAGTGAAGCGGGCGAACAGGTCCCTAGCTCCTACGAGCAGTACTTC.

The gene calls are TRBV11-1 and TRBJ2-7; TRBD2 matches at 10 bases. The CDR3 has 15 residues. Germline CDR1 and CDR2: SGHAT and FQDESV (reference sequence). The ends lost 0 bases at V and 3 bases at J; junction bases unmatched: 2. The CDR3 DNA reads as TGTGCCAGCAGCTTAGCGCTAGCGGGAGTCTACGAGCAGTACTTC. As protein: CASSLALAGVYEQYF.

Here the CDR3 reads CASTPGGPQETQYF. CDR3 sequence (DNA): TGTGCCAGCACCCCGGGAGGGCCCCAAGAGACCCAGTACTTC. This chain joins TRBV2 and TRBJ2-5; 8 bases line up with TRBD2. Looked up from germline, CDR1 is SNHLY and CDR2 is FYNNEI. CDR3 length: 14 amino acids. V was pared by 7 bases and J by 1 base, with 5 bases of the junction left unmatched.

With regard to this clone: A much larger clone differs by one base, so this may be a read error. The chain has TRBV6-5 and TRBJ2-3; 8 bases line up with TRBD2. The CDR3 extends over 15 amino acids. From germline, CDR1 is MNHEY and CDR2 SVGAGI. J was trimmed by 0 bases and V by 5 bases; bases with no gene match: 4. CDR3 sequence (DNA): TGTGCCAGCAGTGCCTCTAGCGGGAGCACAGATACGCAGTATTTT. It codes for CASSASSGSTDTQYF.

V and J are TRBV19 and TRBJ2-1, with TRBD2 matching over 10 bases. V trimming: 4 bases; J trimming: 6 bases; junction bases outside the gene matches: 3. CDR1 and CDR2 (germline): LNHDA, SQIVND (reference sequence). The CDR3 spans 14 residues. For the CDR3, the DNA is TGTGCCAGTAGTACTAGCGGGAGCGGCAATGAGCAGTTCTTC. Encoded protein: CASSTSGSGNEQFF.

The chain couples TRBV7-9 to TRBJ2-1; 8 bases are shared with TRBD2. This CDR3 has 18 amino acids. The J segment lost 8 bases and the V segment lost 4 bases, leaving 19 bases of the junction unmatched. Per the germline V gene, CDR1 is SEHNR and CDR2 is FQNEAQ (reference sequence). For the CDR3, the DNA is TGTGCCAGCAGCTCCTCGACTAGCGACCCTGCACGCGTGTATGAGCAGTTCTTC. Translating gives CASSSSTSDPARVYEQFF.

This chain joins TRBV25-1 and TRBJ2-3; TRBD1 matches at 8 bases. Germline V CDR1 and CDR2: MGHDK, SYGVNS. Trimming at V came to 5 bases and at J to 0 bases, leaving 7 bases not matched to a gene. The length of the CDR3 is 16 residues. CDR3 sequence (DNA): TGTGCCAGCAGTCCCACGACAGGGGTTAGCACAGATACGCAGTATTTT. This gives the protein CASSPTTGVSTDTQYF.

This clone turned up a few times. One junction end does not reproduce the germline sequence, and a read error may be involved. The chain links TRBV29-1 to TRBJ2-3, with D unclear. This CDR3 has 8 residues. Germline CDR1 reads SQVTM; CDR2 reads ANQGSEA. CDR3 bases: TGCAGCGTTGAGTGGCAGGAATTT. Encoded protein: CSVEWQEF.

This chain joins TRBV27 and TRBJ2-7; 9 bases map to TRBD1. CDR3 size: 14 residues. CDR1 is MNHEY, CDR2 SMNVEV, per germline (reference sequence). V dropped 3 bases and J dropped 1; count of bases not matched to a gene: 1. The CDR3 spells CASSFGQGSYEQYF. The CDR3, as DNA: TGTGCCAGCAGTTTTGGACAGGGGTCCTACGAGCAGTACTTC.

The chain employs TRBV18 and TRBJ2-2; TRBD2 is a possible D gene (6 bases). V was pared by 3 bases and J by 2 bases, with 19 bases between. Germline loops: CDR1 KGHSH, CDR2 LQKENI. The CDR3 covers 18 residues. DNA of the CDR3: TGTGCCAGCTCACCGGAGGAGGGAGGTTTCTTTAACACCGGGGAGCTGTTTTTT. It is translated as CASSPEEGGFFNTGELFF.

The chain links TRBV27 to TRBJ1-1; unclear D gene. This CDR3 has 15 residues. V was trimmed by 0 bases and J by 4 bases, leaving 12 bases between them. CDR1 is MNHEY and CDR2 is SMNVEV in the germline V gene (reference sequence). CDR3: CASSLSAVVSTEAFF. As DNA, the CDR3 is TGTGCCAGCAGTTTATCGGCAGTGGTAAGCACTGAAGCTTTCTTT.

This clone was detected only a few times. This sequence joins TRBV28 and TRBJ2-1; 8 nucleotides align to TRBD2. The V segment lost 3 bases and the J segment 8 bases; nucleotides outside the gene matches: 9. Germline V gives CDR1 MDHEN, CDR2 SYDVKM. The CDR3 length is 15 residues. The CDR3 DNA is TGTGCCAGCAGTTTTTTTAGCGGGACGACTCATGAGCAGTTCTTC. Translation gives CASSFFSGTTHEQFF.